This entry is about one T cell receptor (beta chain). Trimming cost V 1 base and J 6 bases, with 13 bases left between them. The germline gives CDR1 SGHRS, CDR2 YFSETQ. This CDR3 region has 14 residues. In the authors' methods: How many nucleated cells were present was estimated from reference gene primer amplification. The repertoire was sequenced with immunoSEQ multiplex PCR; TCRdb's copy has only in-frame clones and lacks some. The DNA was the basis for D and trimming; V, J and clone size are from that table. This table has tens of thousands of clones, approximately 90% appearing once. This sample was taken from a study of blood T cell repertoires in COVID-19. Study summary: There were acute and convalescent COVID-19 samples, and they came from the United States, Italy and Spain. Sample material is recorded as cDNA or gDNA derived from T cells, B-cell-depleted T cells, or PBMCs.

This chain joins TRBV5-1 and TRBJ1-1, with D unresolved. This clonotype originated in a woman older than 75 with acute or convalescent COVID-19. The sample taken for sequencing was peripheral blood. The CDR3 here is CASSLYPARPEAFF. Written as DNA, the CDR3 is TGCGCCAGCAGCTTGTACCCCGCTAGGCCTGAAGCTTTCTTT.